Listed here is a single T cell receptor beta chain. The antigen is unknown. TCRdb re-called the 5' RACE reads and shows each CDR3 protein once, DNA omitted. The sample totals 300,000 to 500,000 distinct CDR3 sequences; its top ten clones hold roughly a tenth. The record originates from a study of T cells expressing NK-cell markers. The overall study: Sorted CD3+CD56+NKG2C+, CD3+CD56+NKG2C- and CD3+CD56-NKG2C+ T-cell subsets were beta-chain profiled. Study-level points and caveats: The contribution of dominant NKG2C+ clonotypes to CD8+ T cells in several donors was roughly 1.0-8%.

Input material: blood T cells: a sorted CD56 or NKG2C T cell subset, CD4+ or CD8+ T cells, or bulk PBMC T cells (not recorded which). The TCR sequence derives from a woman between 45 and 60 years old in good health.

The CDR3 reads CASSGQTRSNQPQHF. The gene calls are TRBV6-2 or TRBV6-3 and TRBJ1-5; TCRdb's D gene call, TRBD1, goes unchecked for lack of DNA. The CDR3 has 15 residues. CDR1 is MNHEY, CDR2 SVGEGT, per germline.